Below, one T cell receptor beta chain is given with its context. These data come from a study of blood T cell repertoires in COVID-19. Authors' analysis steps: Reference gene primers were amplified, and this amplification served to estimate nucleated cell counts. Data came from immunoSEQ multiplex PCR; TCRdb stores just in-frame clones and leaves some out. D and trimming were read from the DNA, whereas the V and J calls and clone size are those reported in that table. The table shows 250,000 to 400,000 clones, with more than 90% occurring only once. Participants were aged about 18 to 90 years from around 26 US areas. Each participant's cohort was designated according to participant-reported clinical history. CDR3 length: 15 residues. Trimming removed 7 bases from V and 1 base from J, with 16 bases in between. Per the germline V gene, CDR1 is LNHDA and CDR2 is SQIVND (reference sequence).

The sample was PBMCs or T cells enriched from blood (not recorded which). This TCR derives from a man in his fifties or sixties who had recovered from COVID-19. The chain joins TRBV19 to TRBJ1-1; D remains ambiguous. DNA for the CDR3: TGTGCCAGTACCGCCCCCCAGATTCCGAACACTGAAGCTTTCTTT. It specifies CASTAPQIPNTEAFF.